This TCR beta chain was identified in a study of T cell changes during pregnancy in multiple sclerosis. Sequencing was performed with immunoSEQ multiplex PCR; in TCRdb, only in-frame clones are kept and a portion is missing. The top ten hold 1.5% to 2% of the sample, which has tens of thousands of clones, about 94% seen once. Germline V CDR1 and CDR2: MNHEY, SMNVEV (reference sequence). This CDR3 contains 13 residues. V lost 3 bases to trimming and J lost 5 bases, with 10 bases between them. The sample in question was peripheral blood, obtained in the first trimester of pregnancy. This TCR came from a female donor in good health, enrolled as a control in a pregnancy study. The chain is built from TRBV27 and TRBJ1-1, with D maybe TRBD1 (5 bases). This chain's CDR3 is CASSFSGNTEAFF. DNA for the CDR3: TGTGCCAGCAGTTTCTCAGGGAATACTGAAGCTTTCTTT.